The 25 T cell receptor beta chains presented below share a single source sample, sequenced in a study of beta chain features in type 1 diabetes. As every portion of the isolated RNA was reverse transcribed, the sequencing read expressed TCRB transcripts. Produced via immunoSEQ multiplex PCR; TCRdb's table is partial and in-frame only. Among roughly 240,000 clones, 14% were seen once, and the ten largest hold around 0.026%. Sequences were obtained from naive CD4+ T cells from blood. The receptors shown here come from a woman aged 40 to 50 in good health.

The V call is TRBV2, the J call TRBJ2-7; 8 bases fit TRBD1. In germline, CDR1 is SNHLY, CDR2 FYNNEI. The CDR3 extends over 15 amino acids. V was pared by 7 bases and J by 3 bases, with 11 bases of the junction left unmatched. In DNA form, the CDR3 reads TGTGCCAGCACTTGGTCAGGGGGCAAATTCTACGAGCAGTACTTC. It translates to CASTWSGGKFYEQYF.

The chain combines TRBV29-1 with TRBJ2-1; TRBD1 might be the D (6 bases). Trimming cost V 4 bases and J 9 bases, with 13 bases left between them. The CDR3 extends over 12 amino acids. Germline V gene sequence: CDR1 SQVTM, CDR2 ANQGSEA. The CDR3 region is CSVGVRGGEQFF. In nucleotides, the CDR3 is TGCAGCGTTGGTGTCAGGGGCGGTGAGCAGTTCTTC.

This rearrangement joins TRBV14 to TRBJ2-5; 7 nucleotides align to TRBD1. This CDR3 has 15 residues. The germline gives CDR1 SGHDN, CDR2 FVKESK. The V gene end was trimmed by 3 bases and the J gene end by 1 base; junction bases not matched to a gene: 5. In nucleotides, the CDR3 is TGTGCCAGCAGCCACTGGGACAGCTCCCAAGAGACCCAGTACTTC. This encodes CASSHWDSSQETQYF.

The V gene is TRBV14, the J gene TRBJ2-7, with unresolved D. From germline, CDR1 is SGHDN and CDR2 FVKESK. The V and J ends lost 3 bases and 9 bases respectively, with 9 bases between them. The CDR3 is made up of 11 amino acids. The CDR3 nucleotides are TGTGCCAGCAGCCAGGCGAAGCGGCAGTACTTC. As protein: CASSQAKRQYF.

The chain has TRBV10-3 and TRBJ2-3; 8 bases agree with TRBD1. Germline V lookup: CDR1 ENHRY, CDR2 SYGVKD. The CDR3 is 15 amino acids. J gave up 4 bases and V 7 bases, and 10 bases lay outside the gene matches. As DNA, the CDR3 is TGTGCCATCAACCAAGCAGGACAGGGTTCAGATACGCAGTATTTT. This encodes CAINQAGQGSDTQYF.

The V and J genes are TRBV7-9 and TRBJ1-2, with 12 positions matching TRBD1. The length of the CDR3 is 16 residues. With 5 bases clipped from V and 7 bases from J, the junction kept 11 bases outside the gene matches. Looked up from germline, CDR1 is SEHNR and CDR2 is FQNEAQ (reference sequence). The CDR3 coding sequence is TGTGCCAGCAGCACGACCGGGACAGGGGGCGAGAGTGGCTACACCTTC. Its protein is CASSTTGTGGESGYTF.

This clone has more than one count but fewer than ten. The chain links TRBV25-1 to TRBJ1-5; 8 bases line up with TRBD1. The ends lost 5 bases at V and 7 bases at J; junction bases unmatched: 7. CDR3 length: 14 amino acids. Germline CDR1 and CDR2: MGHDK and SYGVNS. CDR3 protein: CASSPGQGRQPQHF. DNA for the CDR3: TGTGCCAGCAGTCCAGGACAGGGACGACAGCCCCAGCATTTT. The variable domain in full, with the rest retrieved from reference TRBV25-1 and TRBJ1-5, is EADIYQTPRYLVIGTGKKITLECSQTMGHDKMYWYQQDPGMELHLIHYSYGVNSTEKGDLSSESTVSRIRTEHFPLTLESARPSHTSQYLCASSPGQGRQPQHFGDGTRLSIL.

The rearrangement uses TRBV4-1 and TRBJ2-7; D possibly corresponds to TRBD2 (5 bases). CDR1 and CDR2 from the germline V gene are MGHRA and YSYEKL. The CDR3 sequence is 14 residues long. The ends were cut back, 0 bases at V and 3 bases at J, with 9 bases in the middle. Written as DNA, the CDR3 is TGCGCCAGCAGCCAAGAAGGCCGGGGCTACGAGCAGTACTTC. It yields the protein CASSQEGRGYEQYF.

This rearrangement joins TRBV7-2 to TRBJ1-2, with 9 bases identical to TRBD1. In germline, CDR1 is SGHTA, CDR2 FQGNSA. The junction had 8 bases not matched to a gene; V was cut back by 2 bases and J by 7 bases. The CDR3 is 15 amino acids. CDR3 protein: CASSLYTGTGFGYTF. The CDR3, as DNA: TGTGCCAGCAGCTTATATACCGGGACAGGGTTTGGCTACACCTTC. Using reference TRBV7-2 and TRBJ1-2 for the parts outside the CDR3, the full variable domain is GAGVSQSPSNKVTEKGKDVELRCDPISGHTALYWYRQSLGQGLEFLIYFQGNSAPDKSGLPSDRFSAERTGGSVSTLTIQRTQQEDSAVYLCASSLYTGTGFGYTFGSGTRLTVV.

CDR3 protein: CASSFGGAGGNQPQHF. The CDR3 coding sequence is TGTGCCAGCAGCTTCGGGGGCGCAGGGGGTAATCAGCCCCAGCATTTT. The chain links TRBV5-6 to TRBJ1-5; 7 bases are shared with TRBD1. The V and J ends lost 2 bases and 4 bases, in that order; junction bases with no gene match: 9. Germline lookup yields CDR1 SGHDT and CDR2 YYEEEE. This CDR3 spans 16 amino acids.

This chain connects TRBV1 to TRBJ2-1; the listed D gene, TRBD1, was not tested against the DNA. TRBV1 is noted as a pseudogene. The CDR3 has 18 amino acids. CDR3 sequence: CTSSLTQAGTGRHNEQFF. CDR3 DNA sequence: TGCACCAGCAGCCTCACACAAGCCGGGACAGGGAGGCACAATGAGCAGTTCTTC.

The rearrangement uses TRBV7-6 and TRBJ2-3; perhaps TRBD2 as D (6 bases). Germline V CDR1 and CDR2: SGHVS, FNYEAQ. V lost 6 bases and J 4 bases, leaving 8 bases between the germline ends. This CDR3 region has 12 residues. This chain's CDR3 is CASRGGADTQYF. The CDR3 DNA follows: TGTGCCAGCAGGGGGGGAGCAGATACGCAGTATTTT. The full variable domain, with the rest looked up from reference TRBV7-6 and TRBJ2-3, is GAGVSQSPRYKVTKRGQDVALRCDPISGHVSLYWYRQALGQGPEFLTYFNYEAQQDKSGLPNDRFSAERPEGSISTLTIQRTEQRDSAMYRCASRGGADTQYFGPGTRLTVL.

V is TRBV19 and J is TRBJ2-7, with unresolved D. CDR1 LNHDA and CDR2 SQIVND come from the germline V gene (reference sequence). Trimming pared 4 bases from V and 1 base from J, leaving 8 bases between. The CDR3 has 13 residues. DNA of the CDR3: TGTGCCAGTAGTAACAGACCTTCCTACGAGCAGTACTTC. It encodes CASSNRPSYEQYF.

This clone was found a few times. The CDR3 sequence is CASSDSKRNPYEQYF. In DNA form, the CDR3 reads TGTGCCAGCAGTGACTCCAAGCGGAATCCCTACGAGCAGTACTTC. This sequence joins TRBV25-1 and TRBJ2-7; maybe TRBD2 (5 bases). This CDR3 is 15 amino acids long. Germline CDR1 reads MGHDK; CDR2 reads SYGVNS. Trimming removed 3 bases at V and 2 bases at J, with 14 bases between.

The CDR3 DNA reads TGTGCCAGTAGCCCCAGGCGCCTGAACACTGAAGCTTTCTTT. Translation: CASSPRRLNTEAFF. This sequence joins TRBV19 and TRBJ1-1; no reliable D call. Trimming left V 6 bases short and J 0 bases short, with 11 bases between. The V gene's germline CDR1 is LNHDA and CDR2 SQIVND (reference sequence). The CDR3 has 14 residues. The full variable domain, rest sourced from reference TRBV19 and TRBJ1-1, is DGGITQSPKYLFRKEGQNVTLSCEQNLNHDAMYWYRQDPGQGLRLIYYSQIVNDFQKGDIAEGYSVSREKKESFPLTVTSAQKNPTAFYLCASSPRRLNTEAFFGQGTRLTVV.

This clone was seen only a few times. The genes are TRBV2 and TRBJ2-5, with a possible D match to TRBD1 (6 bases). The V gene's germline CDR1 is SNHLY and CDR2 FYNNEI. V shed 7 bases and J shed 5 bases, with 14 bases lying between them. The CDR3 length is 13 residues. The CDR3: CASMGQAMETQYF. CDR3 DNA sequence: TGTGCCAGCATGGGACAAGCGATGGAGACCCAGTACTTC. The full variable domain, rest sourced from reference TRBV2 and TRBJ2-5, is EPEVTQTPSHQVTQMGQEVILRCVPISNHLYFYWYRQILGQKVEFLVSFYNNEISEKSEIFDDQFSVERPDGSNFTLKIRSTKLEDSAMYFCASMGQAMETQYFGPGTRLLVL.

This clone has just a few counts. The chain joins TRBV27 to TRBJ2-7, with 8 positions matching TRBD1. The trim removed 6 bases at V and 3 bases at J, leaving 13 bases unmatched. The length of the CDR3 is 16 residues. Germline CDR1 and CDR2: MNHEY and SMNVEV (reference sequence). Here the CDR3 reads CASRFFTTGAIYEQYF. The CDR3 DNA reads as TGTGCCAGCAGATTCTTCACGACAGGGGCGATCTACGAGCAGTACTTC.

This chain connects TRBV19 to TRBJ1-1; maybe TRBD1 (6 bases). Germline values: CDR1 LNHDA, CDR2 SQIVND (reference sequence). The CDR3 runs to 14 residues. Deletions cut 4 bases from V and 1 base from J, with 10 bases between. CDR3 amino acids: CASSTNRENTEAFF. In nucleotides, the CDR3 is TGTGCCAGTAGTACTAACAGGGAGAACACTGAAGCTTTCTTT.

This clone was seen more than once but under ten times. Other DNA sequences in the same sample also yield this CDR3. Here the CDR3 reads CASSGLAGGQETQYF. The CDR3 coding sequence is TGTGCCAGCAGTGGACTAGCGGGGGGGCAGGAGACCCAGTACTTC. The chain recombines TRBV2 with TRBJ2-5; 14 nucleotides agree with TRBD2. CDR1 and CDR2 from the germline V gene are SNHLY and FYNNEI. CDR3 length equals 15 residues. J lost 5 bases, V lost 4 bases, and 3 bases had no gene match.

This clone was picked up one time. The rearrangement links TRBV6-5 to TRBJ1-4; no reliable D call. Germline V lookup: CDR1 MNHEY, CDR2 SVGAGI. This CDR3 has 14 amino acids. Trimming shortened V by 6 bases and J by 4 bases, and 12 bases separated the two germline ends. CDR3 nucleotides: TGTGCCAGCAGGAGAGGACTGATTAATGAAAAACTGTTTTTT. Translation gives CASRRGLINEKLFF.

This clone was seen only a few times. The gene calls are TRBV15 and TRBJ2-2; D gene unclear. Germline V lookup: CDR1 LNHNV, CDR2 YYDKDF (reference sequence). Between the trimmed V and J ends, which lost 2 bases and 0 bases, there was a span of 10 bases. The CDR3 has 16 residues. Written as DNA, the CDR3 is TGTGCCACCAGCAGACAGGCCAGTTCGAACACCGGGGAGCTGTTTTTT. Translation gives CATSRQASSNTGELFF.

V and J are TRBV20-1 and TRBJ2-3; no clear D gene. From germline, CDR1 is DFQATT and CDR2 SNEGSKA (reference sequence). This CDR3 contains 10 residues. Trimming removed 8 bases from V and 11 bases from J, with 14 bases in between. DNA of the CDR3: TGCAGTACGAAGTCCCCGGGGCAGTATTTT. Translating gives CSTKSPGQYF.

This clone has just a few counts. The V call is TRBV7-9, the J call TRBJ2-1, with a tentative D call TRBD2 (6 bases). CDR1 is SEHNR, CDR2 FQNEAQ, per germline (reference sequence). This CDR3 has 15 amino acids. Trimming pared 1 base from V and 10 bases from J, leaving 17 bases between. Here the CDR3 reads CASSLVMSSEKEQFF. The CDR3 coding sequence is TGTGCCAGCAGCTTAGTTATGTCTAGCGAGAAGGAGCAGTTCTTC.

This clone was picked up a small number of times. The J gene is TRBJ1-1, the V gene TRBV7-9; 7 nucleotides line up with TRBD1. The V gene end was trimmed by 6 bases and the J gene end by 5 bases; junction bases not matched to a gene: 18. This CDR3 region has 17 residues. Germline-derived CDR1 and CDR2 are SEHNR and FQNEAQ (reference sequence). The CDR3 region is CASRPPPRQGVGTEAFF. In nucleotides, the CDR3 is TGTGCCAGCAGGCCACCCCCCCGACAGGGAGTGGGGACTGAAGCTTTCTTT.

CDR3 in amino acids: CASRAGGAVDTQYF. The CDR3 DNA reads TGTGCCAGCAGAGCGGGGGGGGCTGTAGATACGCAGTATTTT. The gene calls are TRBV6-6 and TRBJ2-3, with 10 nucleotides matching TRBD2. The CDR3 sequence is 14 residues long. The J segment lost 5 bases and the V segment lost 6 bases, leaving 5 bases of the junction unmatched. Germline V gives CDR1 MNHNY, CDR2 SVGAGI (reference sequence).